This entry lists 24 T cell receptor beta chains sequenced from one sample in a study of cytomegalovirus exposure and HLA in healthy donors. The study ran its PCR with 60 Vbeta and 13 Jbeta primers. Repertoires were generated with immunoSEQ multiplex PCR, while TCRdb's copy carries only in-frame clones and drops some. This sample has approximately 160,000 clones, with roughly 87% found just once. The sample consisted of PBMCs. The receptor set was obtained from a girl aged 10-17 years in good health and CMV-seropositive.

This clone was seen more than once but under ten times. V is TRBV6-6 and J is TRBJ1-3, with TRBD1 matching 7 bases. J lost 2 bases, V lost 2 bases, and 3 bases had no gene match. This CDR3 is 15 amino acids long. Germline V CDR1 and CDR2: MNHNY, SVGAGI (reference sequence). Here the CDR3 DNA reads TGTGCCAGCAGTTACGTCGACAGGGCTGGAAACACCATATATTTT. Protein product: CASSYVDRAGNTIYF.

The chain combines TRBV5-1 with TRBJ2-5; 11 bases fit TRBD1. With V trimmed by 8 bases and J by 3 bases, 6 bases remained unmatched. In germline, CDR1 is SGHRS, CDR2 YFSETQ. The CDR3 has 14 amino acids. In DNA, the CDR3 is TGCGCCAGTTCCGGGACAGGGGGAAAAGAGACCCAGTACTTC. This gives the protein CASSGTGGKETQYF.

In this sample, this clone turned up once. This chain uses TRBV10-3 with TRBJ2-5; perhaps TRBD2 as D (5 bases). V was pared by 2 bases and J by 1 base, with 5 bases between. CDR1 is ENHRY and CDR2 is SYGVKD in the germline V gene. This CDR3 comprises 13 residues. In DNA, the CDR3 is TGTGCCATCAGTGAGGGGAGCCAAGAGACCCAGTACTTC. Protein sequence: CAISEGSQETQYF.

This chain joins TRBV9 and TRBJ2-7; a weak D match, TRBD2 (5 bases). The CDR3 runs 13 residues. The germline CDR1 and CDR2 sequences are SGDLS and YYNGEE. V lost 4 bases and J lost 1, with 9 bases in between. The CDR3 sequence: CASSPPGSYEQYF. Written as DNA, the CDR3 is TGTGCCAGCAGCCCCCCGGGGTCCTACGAGCAGTACTTC.

The chain employs TRBV14 and TRBJ1-1; 8 bases agree with TRBD1. J was trimmed by 5 bases and V by 1 base; bases with no gene match: 9. Germline CDR1 SGHDN, CDR2 FVKESK. The CDR3 extends over 16 amino acids. For the CDR3, the DNA is TGTGCCAGCAGCCAAGGCGACAGGGGATGGGGAACTGAAGCTTTCTTT. Amino acids: CASSQGDRGWGTEAFF.

This chain joins TRBV5-1 and TRBJ2-7; D may be TRBD1 (6 bases). V dropped 3 bases and J dropped 0 bases, with 13 bases sitting between them. Per germline, CDR1 SGHRS and CDR2 YFSETQ. The CDR3 sequence is 15 residues long. In DNA form, the CDR3 reads TGCGCCAGCAGCTGGACAGCAGCAAGCTCCTACGAGCAGTACTTC. Residues: CASSWTAASSYEQYF.

The chain employs TRBV27 and TRBJ2-1; tentatively, D is TRBD1 (6 bases). The germline V gene has CDR1 MNHEY and CDR2 SMNVEV (reference sequence). CDR3 length: 13 amino acids. Trimming shortened V by 2 bases and J by 12 bases, and 14 bases separated the two germline ends. DNA of the CDR3: TGTGCCAGCAGTTTAAAGGACAGTCCTAGGCAGTTCTTC. Translating gives CASSLKDSPRQFF.

This chain joins TRBV2 and TRBJ2-5, with 7 bases aligning to TRBD2. CDR3 size: 14 residues. The trim removed 2 bases at V and 6 bases at J, leaving 6 bases unmatched. CDR1 is SNHLY and CDR2 is FYNNEI in the germline V gene. This chain's CDR3 is CASSESGRLKTQYF. The CDR3 DNA sequence: TGTGCCAGCAGTGAATCCGGGAGGTTGAAGACCCAGTACTTC.

This clone was seen a single time. The chain carries TRBV10-2 and TRBJ2-3; tentatively, D is TRBD1 (5 bases). CDR1 and CDR2 (germline): WSHSY, SAAADI. CDR3 length equals 15 residues. V was pared by 2 bases and J by 2 bases, with 11 bases between. The DNA of the CDR3 is TGCGCCAGCAGTGAGAATGGGGCTACCACAGATACGCAGTATTTT. Translated: CASSENGATTDTQYF.

This chain joins TRBV4-3 and TRBJ2-3; 9 bases line up with TRBD2. CDR1 LGHNA and CDR2 YSLEER come from the germline V gene. CDR3 length: 19 amino acids. The J segment lost 2 bases and the V segment lost 5 bases, leaving 17 bases of the junction unmatched. The DNA for the CDR3 is TGCGCCAGCAGCAAGAAGACTAGCGGACACCAACCTCACACAGATACGCAGTATTTT. It translates to CASSKKTSGHQPHTDTQYF.

J is TRBJ2-5 and V is TRBV27; 9 bases are a match to TRBD2. V lost 5 bases, J lost 2 bases, and 12 bases stayed unmatched. The germline gives CDR1 MNHEY, CDR2 SMNVEV (reference sequence). The CDR3 loop spans 17 amino acids. The CDR3 nucleotides read TGTGCCAGCAGTCCGCTTGTAGCGGGGGTAGGTCAAGAGACCCAGTACTTC. Protein sequence: CASSPLVAGVGQETQYF.

The sample holds a few counts of this clone. The J gene is TRBJ2-5, the V gene TRBV7-2, with D uncertain. This CDR3 has 15 amino acids. With 1 base removed from V and 5 bases from J, the gap between germline ends came to 14 bases. Germline values: CDR1 SGHTA, CDR2 FQGNSA. DNA of the CDR3: TGTGCCAGCAGCTTAGGATTGCTCGCCGGGGAGACCCAGTACTTC. This encodes CASSLGLLAGETQYF.

The rearrangement joins TRBV6-5 to TRBJ2-3; 7 bases map to TRBD2. CDR3 length: 14 residues. V gave up 6 bases and J gave up 2 bases; unmatched junction bases: 5. Per germline, CDR1 MNHEY and CDR2 SVGAGI. Written as DNA, the CDR3 is TGTGCCAGCAGCCCGGGACTACACACAGATACGCAGTATTTT. This translates into CASSPGLHTDTQYF.

The V and J genes are TRBV28 and TRBJ2-2; 11 nucleotides agree with TRBD2. Germline trimming cut 2 bases from V and 4 bases from J; bases unmatched to any gene: 0. This CDR3 is 15 amino acids long. Looked up from germline, CDR1 is MDHEN and CDR2 is SYDVKM. In nucleotides, the CDR3 is TGTGCCAGCAGTTTACTAGCGGGGGGCACCGGGGAGCTGTTTTTT. This codes for CASSLLAGGTGELFF.

This clone came up once. The chain is built from TRBV7-9 and TRBJ1-1; 7 positions match TRBD1. V lost 1 base and J lost 6; bases outside the gene matches: 5. The CDR3 is 14 residues long. Germline CDR1 reads SEHNR; CDR2 reads FQNEAQ (reference sequence). The CDR3 DNA follows: TGTGCCAGCAGCTTAGTACAGGGGCCCCCTGAAGCTTTCTTT. This gives the protein CASSLVQGPPEAFF.

This chain uses TRBV10-1 with TRBJ2-3; D might be TRBD1 (6 bases). The CDR3 runs 15 residues. V was cut by 1 base and J by 6 bases, with 14 bases left in between. Germline values: CDR1 WNHNN, CDR2 SYGVQD (reference sequence). The CDR3 DNA follows: TGCGCCAGCAGTGAGTTTACAGGGTGGTCGGATACGCAGTATTTT. It translates to CASSEFTGWSDTQYF.

This chain uses TRBV11-3 with TRBJ2-3; 9 bases line up with TRBD1. The CDR3 loop spans 15 amino acids. The V gene's germline CDR1 is SGHNT and CDR2 YENEEA. The V segment lost 5 bases and the J segment 1 base; nucleotides outside the gene matches: 4. CDR3 region: CASSARTGGTDTQYF. The DNA for the CDR3 is TGTGCCAGCAGCGCCAGGACAGGGGGCACAGATACGCAGTATTTT.

The chain joins TRBV18 to TRBJ1-1, with D possibly matching TRBD1 (6 bases). The germline V gene encodes CDR1 KGHSH and CDR2 LQKENI. This CDR3 has 16 residues. V lost 0 bases and J 0 bases, leaving 11 bases between the germline ends. The CDR3 DNA reads TGTGCCAGCTCACCACCGATCACAGGGCTGAACACTGAAGCTTTCTTT. Translating gives CASSPPITGLNTEAFF.

This chain connects TRBV28 to TRBJ2-1; possible D gene TRBD1, 6 bases. This CDR3 is 15 amino acids long. The germline V gene has CDR1 MDHEN and CDR2 SYDVKM. V lost 3 bases and J lost 0, with 9 bases in between. Here the CDR3 DNA reads TGTGCCAGCAGTTTTCAGGGGAGCTCCTACAATGAGCAGTTCTTC. Amino acids: CASSFQGSSYNEQFF.

This rearrangement joins TRBV5-1 to TRBJ2-7; TRBD2 aligns across 7 bases. V trimming: 4 bases; J trimming: 6 bases; junction bases outside the gene matches: 10. Germline CDR1 reads SGHRS; CDR2 reads YFSETQ. CDR3 length: 14 amino acids. Written as DNA, the CDR3 is TGCGCCAGCAGCCCTAGCGGAGGGGCTTTCGAGCAGTACTTC. Amino acid sequence: CASSPSGGAFEQYF. The variable domain in full, completed from reference TRBV5-1 and TRBJ2-7, reads KAGVTQTPRYLIKTRGQQVTLSCSPISGHRSVSWYQQTPGQGLQFLFEYFSETQRNKGNFPGRFSGRQFSNSRSEMNVSTLELGDSALYLCASSPSGGAFEQYFGPGTRLTVT.

This chain connects TRBV7-9 to TRBJ1-1; 7 bases are shared with TRBD1. J was trimmed by 7 bases and V by 4 bases; bases with no gene match: 6. CDR3 length: 13 amino acids. Germline assignment: CDR1 SEHNR and CDR2 FQNEAQ (reference sequence). The DNA for the CDR3 is TGTGCCAGCAGCTGGACAGGCACAAATGAAGCTTTCTTT. This sequence encodes CASSWTGTNEAFF.

This rearrangement joins TRBV7-2 to TRBJ2-2, with TRBD2 identical over 13 bases. In germline, CDR1 is SGHTA, CDR2 FQGNSA. The junction had 5 bases not matched to a gene; V was cut back by 5 bases and J by 5 bases. This CDR3 has 16 amino acids. The CDR3 nucleotides are TGTGCCAGCAGCCCCCGGACTAGCGGGGGAACCGGGGAGCTGTTTTTT. Encoded protein: CASSPRTSGGTGELFF.

The gene calls are TRBV5-5 and TRBJ1-2, with 7 bases that match TRBD1. V lost 6 bases to trimming and J lost 2 bases; unmatched junction nucleotides: 10. Germline V gene sequence: CDR1 SGHKS, CDR2 YYEKEE (reference sequence). The CDR3 spans 15 residues. CDR3 DNA sequence: TGTGCCAGCATCAAACGACAGACAGGGAACTATGGCTACACCTTC. It is translated as CASIKRQTGNYGYTF.

A word on this clone: Other DNA sequences from this sample encode an identical CDR3 as well. The chain joins TRBV9 to TRBJ1-3, with TRBD1 as a possible D gene (6 bases). Germline values: CDR1 SGDLS, CDR2 YYNGEE. V shed 4 bases and J shed 4 bases, with 15 bases lying between them. CDR3 length: 15 residues. CDR3 region: CASSPRGGSGNTIYF. In nucleotides, the CDR3 is TGTGCCAGCAGCCCACGAGGGGGTTCGGGAAACACCATATATTTT.